The T cell receptor beta chain under discussion was sequenced for a study of tumor-infiltrating lymphocytes in localized non-small cell lung cancer. With respect to this clone: Its antigen is as yet unknown.

Notes on the study in general: TCRbeta sequencing showed higher T cell infiltration in tumors than uninvolved lung. T-cell fraction did not differ between immunotypes IM1 and IM2. Each assay used a separate piece of the same tissue.

The germline V gene has CDR1 WSHSY and CDR2 SAAADI. V lost 10 bases and J lost 0, with 9 bases in between. The CDR3 is 13 amino acids. Some clones are missing from TCRdb's copy, which holds only in-frame ones; the method was immunoSEQ multiplex PCR. The repertoire has about 14,000 clones, approximately 80% of them found once; the top ten carry around 2.5%. The chain uses TRBV10-2 and TRBJ2-2; possible D gene TRBD1, 7 bases. The clonotype originates from a human donor with non-small cell lung cancer. The sequenced material came from lung tumor tissue. CDR3 region: CATRGANTGELFF. The CDR3 coding sequence is TGCGCCACCAGGGGGGCGAACACCGGGGAGCTGTTTTTT.